This TCR beta chain was recovered during a study of CXCR3-negative and CXCR3-positive naive CD8 T cells. About the study: The libraries yielded about 150 million TRB reads, about 1.5 +/- 0.3 million each. General study results and limits: Cryopreserved cells showed partially decreased CXCR3 expression, and most assays used fresh PBMCs. The study found more hydrophobic TRB CDR3s in CXCR3-positive naive cells than in CXCR3-negative naive cells. Comparably high diversity was seen in both naive subsets, and much lower diversity in memory CD8+ cells.

This CDR3 comprises 16 residues. The germline gives CDR1 SGHTA, CDR2 FQGNSA. The libraries of TRB cDNA were constructed through 5' RACE using UMI labels. TCRdb reprocessed the 5' RACE reads and reports one entry per CDR3 protein, with no DNA. The listing records some 130,000 distinct CDR3 sequences. Each CD8+ T cell subset was sorted in triplicate, under 350,000 cells each. In the case of this clonotype: Its antigen is unidentified.

This clonotype was sampled from a human donor in good health. Some clones in this sample may be carry-over from other donors' samples. What was sequenced was naive CXCR3+ CD8+ T cells from blood. Specified subset: CD45RO-CCR7+CD27+CD95- naive CD8+ T cells expressing CXCR3 (TNR3+). This sequence joins TRBV7-2 and TRBJ2-3; TCRdb's D call of TRBD2 is untestable without DNA. Here the CDR3 reads CASSSGLAGEGVSQYF.